This T cell receptor (beta chain) was recorded in a study of blood T cells in healthy people across ages. At the level of the study: Template switching captured about one barcoded beta molecule per two T cells.

Every sample gave at least 5 micrograms of total RNA when it was extracted. Then a second PCR, running about 7 to 11 cycles, was carried out with a sample-barcoded 5' primer and a J-beta primer mix. Through a template-switch adaptor with 12 random nucleotides, each cDNA molecule received a tag. TCRdb re-derived calls from the 5' RACE reads in MiXCR, one entry per CDR3 protein. The repertoire holds 550,000 to 750,000 distinct CDR3 sequences, with around 20% as singletons. Germline-derived CDR1 and CDR2 are SNHLY and FYNNEI. Deletions cut 11 bases from V and 3 bases from J, with 11 bases between. The CDR3 length is 12 residues. This clonotype showed up just a few times.

The rearrangement uses TRBV2 and TRBJ2-1; D unclear. The sequence derives from a man in his 70s in good health. Source material: blood. The CDR3 DNA reads TGTGCCTCCCCGAACTACTACAATGAGCAGTTCTTC. This encodes CASPNYYNEQFF.